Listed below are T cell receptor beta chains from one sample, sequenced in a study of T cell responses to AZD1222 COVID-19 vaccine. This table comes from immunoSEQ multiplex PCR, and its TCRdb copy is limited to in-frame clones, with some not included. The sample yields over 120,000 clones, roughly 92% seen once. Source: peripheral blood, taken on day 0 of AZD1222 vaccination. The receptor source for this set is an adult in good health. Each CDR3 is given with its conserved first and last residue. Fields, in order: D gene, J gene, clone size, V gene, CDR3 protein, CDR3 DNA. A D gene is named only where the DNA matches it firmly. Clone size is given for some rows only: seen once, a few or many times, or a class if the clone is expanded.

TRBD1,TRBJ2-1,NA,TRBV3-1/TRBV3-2,CASSQGTGTWFF,TGTGCCAGCAGCCAGGGGACAGGGACGTGGTTCTTC
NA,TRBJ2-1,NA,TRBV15,CATSIGVNEQFF,TGTGCCACCAGCATAGGGGTCAATGAGCAGTTCTTC
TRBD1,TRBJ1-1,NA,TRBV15,CATSSIVWGRGPPFF,TGTGCCACCAGCAGTATCGTTTGGGGCAGGGGGCCTCCTTTCTTT
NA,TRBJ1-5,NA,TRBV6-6,CASRQGDQPQHF,TGTGCCAGCAGACAGGGTGATCAGCCCCAGCATTTT
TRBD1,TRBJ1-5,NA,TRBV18,CASSPPPGGQPQHF,TGTGCCAGCTCACCACCGCCAGGGGGGCAGCCCCAGCATTTT
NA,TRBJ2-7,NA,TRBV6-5,CASSYSTRLGVEQYF,TGTGCCAGCAGTTACTCGACCAGACTTGGTGTCGAGCAGTACTTC
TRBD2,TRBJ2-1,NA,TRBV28,CASSNLGLAGDNEQFF,TGTGCCAGCAGTAACCTCGGGCTAGCGGGAGACAATGAGCAGTTCTTC
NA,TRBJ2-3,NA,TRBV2,CASSTGTLSTDTQYF,TGTGCCAGCAGTACCGGGACACTTAGCACAGATACGCAGTATTTT
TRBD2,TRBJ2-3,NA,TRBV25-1,CASSGRSGTSGGAWAQYF,TGTGCCAGCAGTGGACGGTCCGGGACTAGCGGGGGGGCGTGGGCGCAGTATTTT
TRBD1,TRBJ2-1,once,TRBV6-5,CASRPTGIVYNEQFF,TGTGCCAGCAGACCGACAGGGATAGTCTACAATGAGCAGTTCTTC
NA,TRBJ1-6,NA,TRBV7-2,CASSFSENSPLHF,TGTGCCAGCAGCTTTTCAGAGAATTCACCCCTCCACTTT
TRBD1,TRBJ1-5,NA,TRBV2,CASTRDRDYQPQHF,TGTGCCAGCACTCGGGACAGGGACTATCAGCCCCAGCATTTT
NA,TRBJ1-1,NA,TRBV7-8,CASSPPGREWTEAFF,TGTGCCAGCAGCCCCCCGGGCAGGGAATGGACTGAAGCTTTCTTT
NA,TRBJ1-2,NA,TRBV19,CASSMRGKKKINYGYTF,TGTGCCAGTAGTATGAGGGGGAAGAAAAAAATTAACTATGGCTACACCTTC
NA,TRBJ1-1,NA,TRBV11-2,CASSLTGLTEAFF,TGTGCCAGCAGCTTAACAGGGCTCACTGAAGCTTTCTTT
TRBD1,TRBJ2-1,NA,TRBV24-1,CATSDTNRGPYNEQFF,TGTGCCACCAGTGACACGAACAGGGGGCCCTACAATGAGCAGTTCTTC
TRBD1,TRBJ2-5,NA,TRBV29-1,CSVRTGARQETQYF,TGCAGCGTAAGGACAGGGGCTAGACAAGAGACCCAGTACTTC
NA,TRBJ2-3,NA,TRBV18,CASSPPNRGVLKHTDTQYF,TGTGCCAGCTCACCACCGAATAGGGGAGTTTTAAAACACACAGATACGCAGTATTTT
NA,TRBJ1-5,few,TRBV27,CASSFLLGSNQPQHF,TGTGCCAGCAGTTTTTTATTAGGGAGCAATCAGCCCCAGCATTTT
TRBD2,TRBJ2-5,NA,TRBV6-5,CASRRTSGISQTQYF,TGTGCCAGCAGAAGGACTAGCGGGATTTCGCAGACCCAGTACTTC
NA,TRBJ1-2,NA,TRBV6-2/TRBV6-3,CASSLRTGESGYTF,TGTGCCAGCAGTCTACGGACGGGGGAGTCGGGCTACACCTTC
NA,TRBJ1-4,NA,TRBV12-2,CASRSQIIRDRTDEKLFF,TGTGCAAGTCGCTCCCAAATTATCCGGGACAGAACGGATGAAAAACTGTTTTTT
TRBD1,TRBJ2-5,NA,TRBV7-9,CASSSSDLTGDPFTQYF,TGTGCCAGCAGCTCTTCGGACCTAACAGGGGACCCCTTCACCCAGTACTTC
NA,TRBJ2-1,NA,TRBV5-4,CASSPAVRNEQFF,TGTGCCAGCAGCCCCGCCGTTAGGAATGAGCAGTTCTTC
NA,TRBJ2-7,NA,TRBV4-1,CASSPHGTSFYEQYF,TGCGCCAGCAGCCCACACGGGACATCCTTCTACGAGCAGTACTTC
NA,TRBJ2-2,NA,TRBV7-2,CASSLNRQGATGELFF,TGTGCCAGCAGCTTAAATCGGCAGGGAGCCACCGGGGAGCTGTTTTTT
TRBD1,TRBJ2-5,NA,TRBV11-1,CASSPRTGTRETQYF,TGTGCCAGCAGCCCAAGGACAGGAACCAGAGAGACCCAGTACTTC
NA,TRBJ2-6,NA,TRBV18,CASSPRQVSGANVLTF,TGTGCCAGCTCACCGAGACAGGTCTCTGGGGCCAACGTCCTGACTTTC
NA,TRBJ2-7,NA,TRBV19,CASSRTSQTYEQYF,TGTGCCAGTAGTAGAACTAGCCAAACCTACGAGCAGTACTTC